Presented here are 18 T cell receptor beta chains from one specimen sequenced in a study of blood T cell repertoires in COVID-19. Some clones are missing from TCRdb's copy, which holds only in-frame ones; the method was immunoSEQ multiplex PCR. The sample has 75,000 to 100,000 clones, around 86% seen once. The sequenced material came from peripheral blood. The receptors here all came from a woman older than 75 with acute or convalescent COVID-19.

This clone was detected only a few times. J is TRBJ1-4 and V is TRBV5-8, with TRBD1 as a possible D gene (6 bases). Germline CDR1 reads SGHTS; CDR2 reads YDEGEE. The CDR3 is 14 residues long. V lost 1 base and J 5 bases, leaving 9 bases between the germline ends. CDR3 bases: TGTGCCAGCAGCTTGCACAGGGTAAATGAAAAACTGTTTTTT. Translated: CASSLHRVNEKLFF.

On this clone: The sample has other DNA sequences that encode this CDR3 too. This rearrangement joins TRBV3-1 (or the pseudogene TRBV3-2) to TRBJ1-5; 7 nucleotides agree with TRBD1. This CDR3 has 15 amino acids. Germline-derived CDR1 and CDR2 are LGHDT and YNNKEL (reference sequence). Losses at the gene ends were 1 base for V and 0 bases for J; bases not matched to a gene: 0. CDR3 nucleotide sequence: TGTGCCAGCAGCCAAGCAGGGGGTAGCAATCAGCCCCAGCATTTT. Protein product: CASSQAGGSNQPQHF.

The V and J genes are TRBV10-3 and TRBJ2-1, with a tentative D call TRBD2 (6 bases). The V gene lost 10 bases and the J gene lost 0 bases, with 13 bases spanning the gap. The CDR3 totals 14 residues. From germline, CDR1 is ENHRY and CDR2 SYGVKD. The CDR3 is CATRRGSSYNEQFF. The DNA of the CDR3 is TGTGCCACCAGGCGGGGAAGCTCCTACAATGAGCAGTTCTTC.

The CDR3 nucleotides are TGTGCCAGCAGCTTAGCTAGCGGGTCGACAGATACGCAGTATTTT. It is translated as CASSLASGSTDTQYF. This rearrangement joins TRBV7-8 to TRBJ2-3; 7 nucleotides agree with TRBD2. The germline V gene has CDR1 SGHVS and CDR2 FQNEAQ. The V gene end was trimmed by 0 bases and the J gene end by 3 bases; junction bases not matched to a gene: 3. The CDR3 is 15 amino acids.

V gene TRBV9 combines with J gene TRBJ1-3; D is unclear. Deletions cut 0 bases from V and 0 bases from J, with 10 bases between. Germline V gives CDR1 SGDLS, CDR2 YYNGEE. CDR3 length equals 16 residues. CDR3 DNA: TGTGCCAGCAGCGTAGGGGCTGTGAGCTCTGGAAACACCATATATTTT. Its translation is CASSVGAVSSGNTIYF.

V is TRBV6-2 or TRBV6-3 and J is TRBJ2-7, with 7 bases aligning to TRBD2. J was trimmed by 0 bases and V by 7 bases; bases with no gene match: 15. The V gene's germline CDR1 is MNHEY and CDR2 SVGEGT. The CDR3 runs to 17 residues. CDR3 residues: CASTPPPGTTSSYEQYF. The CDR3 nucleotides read TGTGCCAGCACCCCCCCACCCGGGACTACCTCCTCCTACGAGCAGTACTTC.

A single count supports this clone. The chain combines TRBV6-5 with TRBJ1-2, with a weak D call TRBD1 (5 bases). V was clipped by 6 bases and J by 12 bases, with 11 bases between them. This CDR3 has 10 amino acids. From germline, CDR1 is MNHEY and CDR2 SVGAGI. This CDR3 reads CASRSQTDTF. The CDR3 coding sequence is TGTGCCAGCAGAAGCCAGACAGACACCTTC.

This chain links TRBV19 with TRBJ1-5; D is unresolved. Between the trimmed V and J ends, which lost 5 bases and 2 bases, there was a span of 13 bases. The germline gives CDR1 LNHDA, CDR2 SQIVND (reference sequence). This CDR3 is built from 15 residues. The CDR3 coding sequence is TGTGCCAGTAGTTTGCCGGGAGCTGGCAATCAGCCCCAGCATTTT. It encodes CASSLPGAGNQPQHF. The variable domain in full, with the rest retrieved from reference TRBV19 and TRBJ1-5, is DGGITQSPKYLFRKEGQNVTLSCEQNLNHDAMYWYRQDPGQGLRLIYYSQIVNDFQKGDIAEGYSVSREKKESFPLTVTSAQKNPTAFYLCASSLPGAGNQPQHFGDGTRLSIL.

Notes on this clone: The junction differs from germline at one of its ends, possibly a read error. The CDR3 here is CATSNGGLGTGELFF. The CDR3, as DNA: TGTGCCACCAGCAACGGGGGGCTGGGCACCGGGGAGCTATTTTTT. The V and J genes are TRBV6-5 and TRBJ2-2; maybe TRBD2 (7 bases). The germline V gene has CDR1 MNHEY and CDR2 SVGAGI. There are 15 residues in the CDR3.

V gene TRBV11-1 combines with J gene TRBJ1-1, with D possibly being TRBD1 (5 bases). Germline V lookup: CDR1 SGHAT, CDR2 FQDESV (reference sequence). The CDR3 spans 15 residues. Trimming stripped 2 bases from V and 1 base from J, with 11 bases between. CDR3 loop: CASSLRQFENTEAFF. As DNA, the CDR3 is TGTGCCAGCAGCTTAAGACAGTTCGAGAACACTGAAGCTTTCTTT.

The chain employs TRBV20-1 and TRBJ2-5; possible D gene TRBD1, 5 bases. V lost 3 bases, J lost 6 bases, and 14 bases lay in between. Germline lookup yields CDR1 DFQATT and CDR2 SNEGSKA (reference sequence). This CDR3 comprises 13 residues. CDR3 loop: CSASVGLEKTQYF. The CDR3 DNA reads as TGCAGTGCTAGTGTGGGGCTGGAAAAGACCCAGTACTTC.

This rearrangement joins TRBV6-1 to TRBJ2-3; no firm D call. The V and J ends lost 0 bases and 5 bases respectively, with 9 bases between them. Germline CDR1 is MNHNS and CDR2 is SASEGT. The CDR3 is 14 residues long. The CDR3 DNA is TGTGCCAGCAGTGAAGCGTCCGTAGAAGATACGCAGTATTTT. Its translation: CASSEASVEDTQYF.

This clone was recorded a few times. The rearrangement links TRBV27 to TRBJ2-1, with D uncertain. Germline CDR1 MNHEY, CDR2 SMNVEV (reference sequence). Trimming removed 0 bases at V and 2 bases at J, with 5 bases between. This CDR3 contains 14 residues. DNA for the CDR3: TGTGCCAGCAGTTTATCCAGGACCTACAATGAGCAGTTCTTC. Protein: CASSLSRTYNEQFF.

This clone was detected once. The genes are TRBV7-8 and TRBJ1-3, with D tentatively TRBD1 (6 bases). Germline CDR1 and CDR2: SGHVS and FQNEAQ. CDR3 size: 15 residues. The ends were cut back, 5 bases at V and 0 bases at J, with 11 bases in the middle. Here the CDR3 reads CASSRDRSSGNTIYF. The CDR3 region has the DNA TGTGCCAGCAGCCGAGACAGGAGCTCTGGAAACACCATATATTTT.

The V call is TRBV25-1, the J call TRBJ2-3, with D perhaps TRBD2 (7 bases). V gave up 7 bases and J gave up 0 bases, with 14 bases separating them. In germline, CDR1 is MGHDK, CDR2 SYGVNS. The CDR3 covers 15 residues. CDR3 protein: CASKVGGGSTDTQYF. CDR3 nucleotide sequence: TGTGCCAGCAAGGTGGGAGGGGGAAGCACAGATACGCAGTATTTT.

CDR3 bases: TGCGCCAGCAGCCCCCCGACTGAGACCCAGTACTTC. Its protein is CASSPPTETQYF. V and J are TRBV5-1 and TRBJ2-5; D is unclear. Germline CDR1 is SGHRS and CDR2 is YFSETQ. CDR3 length equals 12 residues. The germline V and J ends were trimmed by 4 bases and 5 bases, with 9 bases remaining between them. The whole variable domain, filled in from reference TRBV5-1 and TRBJ2-5, reads KAGVTQTPRYLIKTRGQQVTLSCSPISGHRSVSWYQQTPGQGLQFLFEYFSETQRNKGNFPGRFSGRQFSNSRSEMNVSTLELGDSALYLCASSPPTETQYFGPGTRLLVL.

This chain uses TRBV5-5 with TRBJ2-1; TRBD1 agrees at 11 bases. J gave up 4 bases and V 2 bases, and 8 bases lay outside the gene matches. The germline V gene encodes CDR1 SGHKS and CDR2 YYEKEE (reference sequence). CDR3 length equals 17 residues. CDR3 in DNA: TGTGCCAGCAGCTTCTGGACAGGGGGCATATTATACAATGAGCAGTTCTTC. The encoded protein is CASSFWTGGILYNEQFF. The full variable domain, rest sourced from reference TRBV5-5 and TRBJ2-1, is DAGVTQSPTHLIKTRGQQVTLRCSPISGHKSVSWYQQVLGQGPQFIFQYYEKEERGRGNFPDRFSARQFPNYSSELNVNALLLGDSALYLCASSFWTGGILYNEQFFGPGTRLTVL.

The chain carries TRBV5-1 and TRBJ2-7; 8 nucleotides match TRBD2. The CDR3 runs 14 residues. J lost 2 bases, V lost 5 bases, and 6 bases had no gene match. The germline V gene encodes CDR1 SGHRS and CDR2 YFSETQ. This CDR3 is CASSLGGGTYEQYF. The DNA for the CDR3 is TGCGCCAGCAGTCTCGGGGGGGGAACCTACGAGCAGTACTTC.